This passage covers 30 T cell receptor beta chains from one sample sequenced in a study of human T cells and chemical hapten exposure. The time point is: pre-sensitization, week 0. Indicated treatment: therapeutic diphenylcyclopropenone sensitization with weekly scalp DPC. The template was total RNA from unfractionated whole blood. TCRdb re-called the RACE reads through MiXCR, storing one row per CDR3 protein. The repertoire has over 50,000 distinct CDR3 sequences, approximately 9.6% of them found once; the top ten carry 8.5% to 10%. The input for sequencing was whole blood, taken in connection with sensitization to the hapten diphenylcyclopropenone (DPC). The receptors originated from a young woman with alopecia areata. Some clones in this sample may be carry-over from other donors' samples.

This clonotype was recorded a few times. V gene TRBV4-2 combines with J gene TRBJ2-3; tentative D call: TRBD1 (6 bases). V was pared by 4 bases and J by 0 bases, with 14 bases between. Germline V gene lookup returns CDR1 LGHNA and CDR2 YNFKEQ. The CDR3 extends over 16 amino acids. The CDR3 region is CASSRTAGSSTDTQYF. The CDR3 DNA sequence: TGTGCCAGCAGCCGGACAGCTGGTTCTAGCACAGATACGCAGTATTTT.

This clonotype was seen more than once but under ten times. The chain uses TRBV12-3 or TRBV12-4 and TRBJ2-3; 12 bases agree with TRBD2. This CDR3 has 14 residues. V shed 6 bases, J shed 4 bases, and the junction held 2 bases outside the gene matches. Here the CDR3 reads CASSLAGGPDTQYF. The CDR3 region has the DNA TGTGCCAGCAGCCTAGCGGGGGGGCCAGATACGCAGTATTTT.

This chain uses TRBV12-3 or TRBV12-4 with TRBJ2-7; D unclear. CDR3 length: 15 amino acids. V was cut by 6 bases and J by 5 bases, with 20 bases left in between. The CDR3 nucleotides are TGTGCCAGCAGCCCTCGAACTAAGGGCCCCGACGAGCAGTACTTC. It encodes CASSPRTKGPDEQYF.

This clonotype was detected ten times or more. This sequence joins TRBV2 and TRBJ2-3; 10 bases line up with TRBD2. This CDR3 has 14 residues. The V gene's germline CDR1 is SNHLY and CDR2 FYNNEI. V lost 7 bases, J lost 4 bases, and 5 bases stayed unmatched. Here the CDR3 DNA reads TGTGCCAGCACGAAGAGCGGGGGGGCAGATACGCAGTATTTT. It yields the protein CASTKSGGADTQYF.

This clonotype appeared a few times. J is TRBJ1-4 and V is TRBV18, with D maybe TRBD1 (5 bases). Germline assignment: CDR1 KGHSH and CDR2 LQKENI. V lost 2 bases, J lost 7 bases, and 11 bases lay in between. CDR3 length equals 14 residues. The CDR3 is CASSPVRDGEKLFF. CDR3 nucleotides: TGTGCCAGCTCACCAGTCAGGGACGGTGAAAAACTGTTTTTT.

V is TRBV29-1 and J is TRBJ1-1; D not resolved. The CDR3 runs 11 residues. The germline V and J ends were trimmed by 6 bases and 1 base, with 6 bases remaining between them. Germline V gene lookup returns CDR1 SQVTM and CDR2 ANQGSEA. The CDR3 DNA reads TGCAGCGTCCAAGAGAACACTGAAGCTTTCTTT. It encodes CSVQENTEAFF.

This clonotype was counted only a few times. The CDR3 loop reads CSVGGQGQEKLFF. CDR3 DNA sequence: TGCAGCGTTGGGGGACAGGGGCAAGAAAAACTGTTTTTT. V and J are TRBV29-1 and TRBJ1-4, with 10 bases aligning to TRBD1. This CDR3 comprises 13 residues. The germline CDR1 and CDR2 sequences are SQVTM and ANQGSEA. Germline trimming cut 4 bases from V and 8 bases from J; bases unmatched to any gene: 4.

For this clonotype: At one end, the junction sequence differs from germline, possibly due to a read error. This chain links TRBV14 with TRBJ1-6; TRBD1 might be the D (6 bases). CDR3 length: 16 amino acids. Germline values: CDR1 SGHDN, CDR2 FVKESK. CDR3 bases: TGTGCCAGCAGCCAAGTACAGGGATCCTGTAATTCACCCCTCCACTTT. Its protein is CASSQVQGSCNSPLHF.

This clonotype was counted at least ten times. The chain combines TRBV18 with TRBJ1-6; 9 nucleotides line up with TRBD1. Trimming at V came to 3 bases and at J to 10 bases, leaving 7 bases not matched to a gene. The CDR3 has 15 amino acids. Germline V gene sequence: CDR1 KGHSH, CDR2 LQKENI. This chain's CDR3 is CASSPEDRGWSPLHF. DNA for the CDR3: TGTGCCAGCTCACCCGAGGACAGGGGCTGGTCACCCCTCCACTTT.

Many counts were recorded for this clonotype. The V and J genes are TRBV20-1 and TRBJ2-6; D call uncertain. The CDR3 runs to 14 residues. Germline V gives CDR1 DFQATT, CDR2 SNEGSKA (reference sequence). Trimming removed 5 bases from V and 4 bases from J, with 12 bases in between. The CDR3 sequence is CSAPGLGGANVLTF. The CDR3, as DNA: TGCAGTGCTCCTGGGCTGGGAGGGGCCAACGTCCTGACTTTC.

This clonotype was seen many times. CDR3 in amino acids: CASRQGFEAFF. For the CDR3, the DNA is TGTGCCAGCAGACAGGGATTTGAAGCTTTCTTT. This chain links TRBV25-1 with TRBJ1-1; TRBD1 might be the D (6 bases). Germline V gives CDR1 MGHDK, CDR2 SYGVNS. Trimming took 6 bases from V and 7 from J, leaving 9 bases between them. The length of the CDR3 is 11 residues. Looking up the rest from reference TRBV25-1 and TRBJ1-1 gives the full variable domain: EADIYQTPRYLVIGTGKKITLECSQTMGHDKMYWYQQDPGMELHLIHYSYGVNSTEKGDLSSESTVSRIRTEHFPLTLESARPSHTSQYLCASRQGFEAFFGQGTRLTVV.

This clonotype was counted between two and nine times. The chain employs TRBV28 and TRBJ1-1, with 7 bases aligning to TRBD1. Germline V lookup: CDR1 MDHEN, CDR2 SYDVKM. The CDR3 contains 14 residues. The V gene end was trimmed by 7 bases and the J gene end by 3 bases; junction bases not matched to a gene: 8. DNA for the CDR3: TGTGCCAGCAATCGACAGGGATCGTACACTGAAGCTTTCTTT. As protein: CASNRQGSYTEAFF.

This clonotype was seen ten or more times. The chain joins TRBV29-1 to TRBJ2-7; TRBD1 aligns across 8 bases. The CDR3 has 13 amino acids. V lost 4 bases and J lost 3; bases outside the gene matches: 5. CDR1 is SQVTM, CDR2 ANQGSEA, per germline. The DNA of the CDR3 is TGCAGCGTTGCAGTACAGGGGGGCTACGAGCAGTACTTC. Its translation: CSVAVQGGYEQYF.

The genes are TRBV20-1 and TRBJ2-7; maybe TRBD2 (5 bases). With 6 bases removed from V and 4 bases from J, the gap between germline ends came to 13 bases. Germline V gene data show CDR1 as DFQATT and CDR2 as SNEGSKA (reference sequence). The CDR3 runs 12 residues. CDR3 nucleotide sequence: TGCAGTGCAGCCGAGGGTCCTTACGAGCAGTACTTC. This gives the protein CSAAEGPYEQYF.

The chain carries TRBV18 and TRBJ1-5, with 9 positions matching TRBD1. Trimming removed 2 bases from V and 4 bases from J; junction bases left unmatched: 3. From germline, CDR1 is KGHSH and CDR2 LQKENI. This CDR3 has 15 amino acids. The CDR3 DNA is TGTGCCAGCTCACCAGAGGACAGGGGAAATCAGCCCCAGCATTTT. Translation gives CASSPEDRGNQPQHF.

This clonotype has only a few counts. The genes are TRBV25-1 and TRBJ2-7, with D maybe TRBD1 (5 bases). Germline V CDR1 and CDR2: MGHDK, SYGVNS. Trimming left V 3 bases short and J 12 bases short, with 21 bases between. The CDR3 sequence is 14 residues long. The CDR3 coding sequence is TGTGCCAGCAGTGAGGCAGGGAAGACGCTACGGGCGTACTTC. It codes for CASSEAGKTLRAYF.

This clonotype showed up just a few times. The genes are TRBV6-2 or TRBV6-3 and TRBJ2-7; TRBD2 is a possible D gene (6 bases). Looked up from germline, CDR1 is MNHEY and CDR2 is SVGEGT. V lost 7 bases and J lost 7, with 17 bases in between. This CDR3 has 13 residues. Here the CDR3 reads CASKDGGVGEQYF. The CDR3, as DNA: TGTGCCAGCAAGGACGGAGGGGTTGGGGAGCAGTACTTC.

The chain links TRBV2 to TRBJ2-2, with 8 nucleotides matching TRBD1. V lost 6 bases and J lost 3; bases outside the gene matches: 6. Germline V lookup: CDR1 SNHLY, CDR2 FYNNEI. The CDR3 extends over 15 amino acids. CDR3 in DNA: TGTGCCAGCAGGGCTACAGGGGGTGACACCGGGGAGCTGTTTTTT. As protein: CASRATGGDTGELFF. The complete variable domain, with remaining parts taken from reference TRBV2 and TRBJ2-2, reads EPEVTQTPSHQVTQMGQEVILRCVPISNHLYFYWYRQILGQKVEFLVSFYNNEISEKSEIFDDQFSVERPDGSNFTLKIRSTKLEDSAMYFCASRATGGDTGELFFGEGSRLTVL.

Only a few counts were recorded for this clonotype. The chain employs TRBV7-6 and TRBJ2-7; D remains unclear. Trimming pared 0 bases from V and 2 bases from J, leaving 8 bases between. This CDR3 comprises 14 residues. The germline gives CDR1 SGHVS, CDR2 FNYEAQ. The CDR3 region has the DNA TGTGCCAGCAGCTTAGCAGGCGGAGCCTACGAGCAGTACTTC. Translation: CASSLAGGAYEQYF.

This clonotype was seen only a few times. This sequence joins TRBV5-1 and TRBJ2-2; D gene uncertain. CDR1 and CDR2 from the germline V gene are SGHRS and YFSETQ. The CDR3 is 12 amino acids. With 5 bases removed from V and 7 bases from J, the gap between germline ends came to 9 bases. The CDR3, as DNA: TGCGCCAGCAGATGGGAAGACGGGGAGCTGTTTTTT. It encodes CASRWEDGELFF.

The genes are TRBV7-2 and TRBJ1-2, with TRBD1 identical over 8 bases. After removal of 5 bases from V and 6 bases from J, the junction contained 11 bases not matched to a gene. The CDR3 totals 15 residues. CDR1 is SGHTA, CDR2 FQGNSA, per germline. The CDR3, as DNA: TGTGCCAGCAGCAAGCCGGGACACAGGGGGGATGGCTACACCTTC. Translated, it gives CASSKPGHRGDGYTF.

This clonotype was found many times. The rearrangement links TRBV6-2 or TRBV6-3 to TRBJ1-2, with D possibly being TRBD1 (5 bases). The germline V gene encodes CDR1 MNHEY and CDR2 SVGEGT. This CDR3 is built from 13 residues. The germline V and J ends were trimmed by 1 base and 7 bases, with 10 bases remaining between them. CDR3 nucleotide sequence: TGTGCCAGCAGTTACTTGGGGACCGGTGGCTACACCTTC. Its protein product is CASSYLGTGGYTF.

This clonotype appeared a few times. This rearrangement joins TRBV4-3 to TRBJ2-5; D is uncertain. CDR3 length equals 15 residues. CDR1 and CDR2 (germline): LGHNA, YSLEER. Trimming cost V 1 base and J 0 bases, with 9 bases left between them. The CDR3 region has the DNA TGCGCCAGCAGCCAAGTATATGAGTACCAAGAGACCCAGTACTTC. The encoded protein is CASSQVYEYQETQYF.

The rearrangement joins TRBV10-3 to TRBJ1-2; TRBD1 matches at 9 bases. With V trimmed by 2 bases and J by 6 bases, 7 bases remained unmatched. From germline, CDR1 is ENHRY and CDR2 SYGVKD. This CDR3 region has 15 residues. In nucleotides, the CDR3 is TGTGCCATCAGTGAGAGGACAGGGGAAAGTGATGGCTACACCTTC. Protein sequence: CAISERTGESDGYTF.

This rearrangement joins TRBV12-3 or TRBV12-4 to TRBJ1-5, with D perhaps TRBD1 (5 bases). The CDR3 has 12 residues. Trimming removed 7 bases from V and 7 bases from J, with 11 bases in between. CDR3: CASTGGEQPQHF. The CDR3 coding sequence is TGTGCCAGCACCGGGGGGGAGCAGCCCCAGCATTTT.

The chain is built from TRBV7-9 and TRBJ1-4, with 10 bases identical to TRBD1. The V gene's germline CDR1 is SEHNR and CDR2 FQNEAQ (reference sequence). The V gene end was trimmed by 4 bases and the J gene end by 1 base; junction bases not matched to a gene: 6. This CDR3 is built from 17 residues. Here the CDR3 DNA reads TGTGCCAGCAGCTCGCGAGACAGGGGGCAAACTAATGAAAAACTGTTTTTT. Translating it yields CASSSRDRGQTNEKLFF.

This clonotype was observed many times. The V gene is TRBV6-6, the J gene TRBJ1-4; D is uncertain. Trimming took 6 bases from V and 8 from J, leaving 7 bases between them. The CDR3 runs 11 residues. Germline V gene sequence: CDR1 MNHNY, CDR2 SVGAGI (reference sequence). Written as DNA, the CDR3 is TGTGCCAGCAGGACCGGGGAAAAACTGTTTTTT. Its protein product is CASRTGEKLFF.

On this clonotype: As the CDR3 is not closed by the conserved phenylalanine or tryptophan, this likely results from a read error. The J gene is TRBJ1-5, the V gene TRBV20-1; D unclear. CDR1 and CDR2 (germline): DFQATT, SNEGSKA (reference sequence). The CDR3 is 14 residues long. V shed 1 base and J shed 2 bases, with 9 bases lying between them. DNA of the CDR3: TGCAGTGCTAGAGCTCCTAGAGGCAATCAGCCCCAGCATTCT. Protein product: CSARAPRGNQPQHS.

The sample holds one count of this clonotype. A much larger clone lies a single base off, so this may be a read error. The chain couples TRBV4-3 to TRBJ2-7; TRBD1 or TRBD2 may be the D gene (6 bases each). This CDR3 is 15 amino acids long. CDR1 is LGHNA and CDR2 is YSLEER in the germline V gene. The CDR3 bases are TGCGCCAGCAGCCAGGGGGCGGGAAGCTCCGACGAGCAGTACTTC. Translated: CASSQGAGSSDEQYF.

The V call is TRBV5-1, the J call TRBJ2-1, with 8 bases aligning to TRBD2. CDR1 SGHRS and CDR2 YFSETQ come from the germline V gene. This CDR3 has 17 amino acids. Germline trimming cut 3 bases from V and 0 bases from J; bases unmatched to any gene: 8. In DNA form, the CDR3 reads TGCGCCAGCAGCTCCCCCGGGGGGGGAAGCTCCTACAATGAGCAGTTCTTC. This sequence encodes CASSSPGGGSSYNEQFF.